The clone carrying this T cell receptor (beta chain) has just a few counts. The sample is drawn from a study of human T cells and chemical hapten exposure. In TCRdb, the RACE reads were re-called with MiXCR into one record per CDR3 protein. The repertoire holds a few hundred thousand distinct CDR3 sequences, with about 6.3% as singletons. V shed 0 bases and J shed 8 bases, with 11 bases lying between them. The CDR3 has 14 residues. The V gene's germline CDR1 is DFQATT and CDR2 SNEGSKA (reference sequence). Indicated time point: patch test 2, 6 weeks after DPC sensitization. The treatment here: therapeutic diphenylcyclopropenone sensitization with weekly scalp DPC.

The material was whole blood, obtained in connection with sensitization to the hapten diphenylcyclopropenone (DPC). The source is a woman under 30 with alopecia areata. Some clones in this sample may be carry-over from other donors' samples. This sequence joins TRBV20-1 and TRBJ1-6; D not resolved. The CDR3 DNA sequence: TGCAGTGCTAGAGATCTAAGTAGTTATTCACCCCTCCACTTT. Translated, it gives CSARDLSSYSPLHF.